The 10 T cell receptor beta chains presented below share a single source sample, sequenced in a study of CD8+CD57+ T cells in acquired aplastic anemia. Genomic DNA constituted the template upon which TCR beta VDJ and CDR3 profiling was performed. MiXCR, run by TCRdb on the reads, gives a single entry per CDR3 protein. The sample has 150,000 to 200,000 distinct CDR3 sequences; about 47% are singletons. The specimen sequenced was sorted CD4+, CD8+, or CD8+CD57+ T cells (not recorded which) from PBMCs. The receptor set was obtained from a human donor in good health.

In this sample, this clonotype turned up a few times. The CDR3 reads CASSLSQGTSTMSTDTQYF. The CDR3 coding sequence is TGTGCCAGCAGCTTATCTCAGGGGACTTCTACAATGAGCACAGATACGCAGTATTTT. J is TRBJ2-3 and V is TRBV11-1; perhaps D is TRBD1 or TRBD2 (6 bases each). The germline gives CDR1 SGHAT, CDR2 FQDESV (reference sequence). V dropped 2 bases and J dropped 0 bases, with 21 bases sitting between them. The CDR3 sequence is 19 residues long.

This clonotype was observed at least ten times. CDR3 sequence: CASSITSGSSSRTQYF. For the CDR3, the DNA is TGTGCCAGTAGTATCACTAGCGGGAGCTCCTCTCGGACCCAGTACTTC. This rearrangement joins TRBV19 to TRBJ2-5; TRBD2 matches at 11 bases. There are 16 residues in the CDR3. Looked up from germline, CDR1 is LNHDA and CDR2 is SQIVND (reference sequence). Trimming took 3 bases from V and 7 from J; bases not matched to a gene: 10.

This clonotype was counted many times. This chain joins TRBV13 and TRBJ2-7, with unresolved D. Germline CDR1 and CDR2: PRHDT and FYEKMQ (reference sequence). The CDR3 loop spans 14 amino acids. V lost 3 bases and J 3 bases, leaving 12 bases between the germline ends. In DNA form, the CDR3 reads TGTGCCAGCAGCTTTTTGCGCCAGGACTACGAGCAGTACTTC. Its protein product is CASSFLRQDYEQYF.

The rearrangement joins TRBV18 to TRBJ1-1; D ambiguous. Trimming stripped 1 base from V and 0 bases from J, with 0 bases between. CDR3 length: 12 residues. Germline CDR1 KGHSH, CDR2 LQKENI. DNA for the CDR3: TGTGCCAGCTCACCACTGAACACTGAAGCTTTCTTT. The encoded protein is CASSPLNTEAFF.

In its sample, this clonotype was seen a few times. The chain uses TRBV7-8 and TRBJ2-5; a possible D gene is TRBD2 (7 bases). Deletions cut 5 bases from V and 2 bases from J, with 12 bases between. Germline-derived CDR1 and CDR2 are SGHVS and FQNEAQ. The CDR3 is 14 amino acids. This CDR3 reads CASSRGRGQETQYF. The CDR3 nucleotides are TGTGCCAGCAGCAGGGGGAGGGGGCAAGAGACCCAGTACTTC.

This clonotype was seen a handful of times. The chain has TRBV27 and TRBJ1-6, with TRBD1 as a possible D gene (5 bases). V was pared by 7 bases and J by 3 bases, with 13 bases between. The germline V gene has CDR1 MNHEY and CDR2 SMNVEV (reference sequence). The CDR3 is made up of 15 amino acids. CDR3 sequence reads: CASTGSWGYNSPLHF. The CDR3 DNA reads TGTGCCAGCACAGGGTCTTGGGGCTATAATTCACCCCTCCACTTT.

This clonotype occurred many times. This chain links TRBV19 with TRBJ2-1, with D possibly being TRBD2 (6 bases). Germline lookup yields CDR1 LNHDA and CDR2 SQIVND (reference sequence). Trimming pared 5 bases from V and 0 bases from J, leaving 11 bases between. This CDR3 contains 15 residues. The CDR3 DNA reads TGTGCCAGTAGTTCACGACTAGTCTCCTACAATGAGCAGTTCTTC. Residues: CASSSRLVSYNEQFF.

The chain joins TRBV10-2 to TRBJ2-5, with D unclear. Per the germline V gene, CDR1 is WSHSY and CDR2 is SAAADI. This CDR3 has 11 residues. Trimming pared 7 bases from V and 5 bases from J, leaving 8 bases between. Here the CDR3 reads CASKVSETQYF. In nucleotides, the CDR3 is TGCGCCAGCAAGGTTAGCGAGACCCAGTACTTC.

A few counts support this clonotype. This may be a read error, as it is one base from a much larger clone. The gene calls are TRBV7-6 and TRBJ1-6; no clear D. Germline CDR1 is SGHVS and CDR2 is FNYEAQ. The CDR3 covers 13 residues. The CDR3 loop reads CVSSLGGSDPLHF. The CDR3 DNA reads TGTGTCAGCAGCTTAGGAGGGTCCGATCCCCTCCACTTT.

The chain has TRBV5-1 and TRBJ2-5; 14 bases agree with TRBD2. CDR3 size: 17 residues. The junction had 6 bases not matched to a gene; V was cut back by 0 bases and J by 5 bases. CDR1 is SGHRS, CDR2 YFSETQ, per germline. The CDR3: CASSLAGTSGSGETQYF. DNA of the CDR3: TGCGCCAGCAGCTTGGCGGGGACTAGCGGGAGCGGTGAGACCCAGTACTTC.